A selection of T cell receptor beta chains follows, all from one sample in a study of regulatory T cells in long-lasting Graves disease. TCRdb fed the multiplex PCR reads into MiXCR, producing one record per CDR3 protein. The profile shows around 400,000 distinct CDR3 sequences, over 14% of them singletons. This sample also appeared in a second study, on T cells in Graves' hyperthyroidism and ophthalmopathy.

Specimen: peripheral blood mononuclear cells (PBMCs), collected at new diagnosis, from a patient treated with antithyroid drugs. These receptors all come from a woman aged 40 to 50 with Graves disease. CDR3s include the opening cysteine and the closing phenylalanine or tryptophan. A D gene is named only where the DNA matches it firmly. Part of the rows lack a size; the others show once, few, many or a class for expanded clones.

d_call j_call v_call clone_size cdr3_aa cdr3_nt
- TRBJ1-4 TRBV18 many CASSLQGGEKLFF TGTGCCAGCTCATTACAGGGAGGTGAAAAACTGTTTTTT
- TRBJ1-1 TRBV6-1 few CASSPGVMNTEAFF TGTGCCAGCAGCCCAGGGGTTATGAACACTGAAGCTTTCTTT
TRBD2 TRBJ2-1 TRBV2 many CASSEVLAVNEQFF TGTGCCAGCAGTGAAGTCCTAGCGGTCAATGAGCAGTTCTTC
TRBD2 TRBJ2-1 TRBV3-1 many CASSPGTSGTLRIF TGTGCCAGCAGCCCCGGGACTAGCGGTACCCTTCGGATCTTC
- TRBJ2-2 TRBV18 many CASSHDTGELFF TGTGCCAGCTCACACGACACCGGGGAGCTGTTTTTT
- TRBJ2-2 TRBV27 - CASSFGRGGELFF TGTGCCAGCAGTTTCGGCCGGGGCGGGGAGCTGTTTTTT
- TRBJ2-6 TRBV6-9 many CASSYGPSGANVLTF TGTGCCAGCAGTTACGGGCCCTCTGGGGCCAACGTCCTGACTTTC
- TRBJ2-7 TRBV19 many CASSIDRDRAYEQYF TGTGCCAGTAGTATAGATCGCGACAGAGCCTACGAGCAGTACTTC
- TRBJ1-6 TRBV27 many CASSYREDNSPLHF TGTGCCAGCAGTTACAGGGAGGATAATTCACCCCTCCACTTT
- TRBJ1-5 TRBV29-1 few CSVVLAGNQPQHF TGCAGCGTTGTTTTAGCAGGCAATCAGCCCCAGCATTTT
- TRBJ1-5 TRBV29-1 - CSVADTSNQPQHF TGCAGCGTTGCGGATACTAGCAATCAGCCCCAGCATTTT
- TRBJ2-7 TRBV5-6 few CASSPEGEWTYEQYF TGTGCCAGCAGCCCCGAGGGGGAGTGGACCTACGAGCAGTACTTC
- TRBJ1-1 TRBV6-1 many CASTKRGSGNTEAFF TGTGCCAGCACGAAGAGGGGCTCTGGGAACACTGAAGCTTTCTTT
- TRBJ1-2 TRBV5-5 many CASSLPPMGREVYGYTF TGTGCCAGCAGCTTGCCCCCAATGGGTAGGGAGGTCTATGGCTACACCTTC
- TRBJ1-2 TRBV19 many CASSINPGAVYGYTF TGTGCCAGTAGTATTAATCCGGGGGCAGTCTATGGCTACACCTTC
- TRBJ1-5 TRBV6-9 - CASSSGFGDQPQHF TGTGCCAGCAGTTCTGGGTTTGGGGATCAGCCCCAGCATTTT
TRBD1 TRBJ1-5 TRBV28 few CASTPGQGAIASNQPQHF TGTGCCAGTACCCCGGGACAGGGGGCGATTGCTAGCAATCAGCCCCAGCATTTT
- TRBJ2-5 TRBV20-1 - CSAPRGGETQYF TGCAGTGCTCCCCGTGGGGGAGAGACCCAGTACTTC
- TRBJ1-4 TRBV10-2 many CASSYQFEKLFF TGCGCCAGCAGTTACCAATTTGAAAAACTGTTTTTT
TRBD1 TRBJ1-2 TRBV7-2 many CASSSDRGPYGYTF TGTGCCAGCAGCTCCGACAGGGGGCCCTATGGCTACACCTTC
TRBD2 TRBJ2-5 TRBV19 many CASCQSGGQETQYF TGTGCCAGCTGTCAGTCGGGGGGCCAAGAGACCCAGTACTTC
- TRBJ2-3 TRBV12-3/TRBV12-4 many CASSLQVSQADTQYF TGTGCCAGCAGTCTACAGGTCTCCCAGGCAGATACGCAGTATTTT
- TRBJ1-5 TRBV7-2 few CASSFDPGLNQPQHF TGTGCCAGCAGCTTTGACCCAGGCCTTAATCAGCCCCAGCATTTT
- TRBJ2-1 TRBV12-3/TRBV12-4 many CASSLTRFEQFF TGTGCCAGCAGTCTAACTAGGTTTGAGCAGTTCTTC
TRBD2 TRBJ2-1 TRBV19 - CASSIASGSYSEQFF TGTGCCAGTAGTATAGCTAGCGGGAGCTACAGTGAGCAGTTCTTC
TRBD1 TRBJ1-2 TRBV9 many CASSLGQGVYGYTF TGTGCCAGCAGCCTGGGACAGGGTGTCTATGGCTACACCTTC
TRBD1 TRBJ2-2 TRBV2 many CASSDPTGGTGELFF TGTGCCAGCAGTGACCCGACAGGGGGCACCGGGGAGCTGTTTTTT
- TRBJ2-1 TRBV20-1 - CSARDIESYSYNEQFF TGCAGTGCTAGAGATATAGAGTCTTACTCTTACAATGAGCAGTTCTTC